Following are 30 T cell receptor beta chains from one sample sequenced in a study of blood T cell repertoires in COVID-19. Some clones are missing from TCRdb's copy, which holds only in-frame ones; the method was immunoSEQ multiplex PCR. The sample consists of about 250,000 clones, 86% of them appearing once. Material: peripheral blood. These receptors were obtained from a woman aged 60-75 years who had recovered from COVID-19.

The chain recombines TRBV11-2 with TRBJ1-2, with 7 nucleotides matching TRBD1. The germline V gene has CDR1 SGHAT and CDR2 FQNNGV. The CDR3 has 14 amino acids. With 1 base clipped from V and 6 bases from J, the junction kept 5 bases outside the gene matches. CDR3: CASSLGGTVNGYTF. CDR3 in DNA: TGTGCCAGCAGCTTAGGCGGGACAGTTAATGGCTACACCTTC.

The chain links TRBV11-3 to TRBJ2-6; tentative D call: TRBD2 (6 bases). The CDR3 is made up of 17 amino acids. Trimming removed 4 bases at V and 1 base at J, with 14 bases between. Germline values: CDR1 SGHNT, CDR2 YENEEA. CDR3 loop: CASSSDLRGSGANVLTF. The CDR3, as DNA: TGTGCCAGCAGCTCAGACCTCCGGGGGTCTGGGGCCAACGTCCTGACTTTC.

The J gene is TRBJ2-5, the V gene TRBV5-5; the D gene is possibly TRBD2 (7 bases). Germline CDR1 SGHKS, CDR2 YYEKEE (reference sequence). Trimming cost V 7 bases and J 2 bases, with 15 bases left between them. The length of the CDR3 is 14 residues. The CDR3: CASLLGGRQETQYF. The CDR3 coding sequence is TGTGCCAGCCTTCTGGGGGGGCGTCAAGAGACCCAGTACTTC.

The CDR3 DNA follows: TGTGCCAGCAGCCTGGGACTAGCGGGGTCAGAGCAGTTCTTC. It translates to CASSLGLAGSEQFF. The chain employs TRBV3-1 (or the pseudogene TRBV3-2) and TRBJ2-1, with 13 bases that match TRBD2. V lost 4 bases and J lost 10; bases outside the gene matches: 4. Germline V gene sequence: CDR1 LGHDT, CDR2 YNNKEL (reference sequence). This CDR3 is 14 amino acids long.

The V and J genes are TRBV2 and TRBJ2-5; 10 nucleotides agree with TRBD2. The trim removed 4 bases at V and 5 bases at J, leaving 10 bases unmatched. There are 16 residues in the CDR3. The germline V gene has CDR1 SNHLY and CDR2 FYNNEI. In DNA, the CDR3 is TGTGCCAGCAGTGCTCTGTTAGCGGGGGGTGGGGAGACCCAGTACTTC. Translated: CASSALLAGGGETQYF.

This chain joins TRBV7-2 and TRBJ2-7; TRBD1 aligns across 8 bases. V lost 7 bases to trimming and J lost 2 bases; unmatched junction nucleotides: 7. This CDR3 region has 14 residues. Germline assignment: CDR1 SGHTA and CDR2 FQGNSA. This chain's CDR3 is CASKQGGRAYEQYF. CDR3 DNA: TGTGCCAGCAAACAGGGGGGTAGGGCCTACGAGCAGTACTTC. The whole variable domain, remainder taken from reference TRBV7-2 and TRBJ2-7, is GAGVSQSPSNKVTEKGKDVELRCDPISGHTALYWYRQSLGQGLEFLIYFQGNSAPDKSGLPSDRFSAERTGGSVSTLTIQRTQQEDSAVYLCASKQGGRAYEQYFGPGTRLTVT.

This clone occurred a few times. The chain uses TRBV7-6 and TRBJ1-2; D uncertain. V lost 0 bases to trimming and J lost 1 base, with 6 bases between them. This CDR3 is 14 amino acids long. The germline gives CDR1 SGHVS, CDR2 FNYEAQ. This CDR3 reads CASSLAANNYGYTF. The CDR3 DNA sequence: TGTGCCAGCAGCTTAGCGGCCAATAACTATGGCTACACCTTC.

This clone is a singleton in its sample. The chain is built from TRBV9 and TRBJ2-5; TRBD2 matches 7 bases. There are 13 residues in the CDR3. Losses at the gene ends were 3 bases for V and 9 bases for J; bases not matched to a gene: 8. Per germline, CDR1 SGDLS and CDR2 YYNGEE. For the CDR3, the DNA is TGTGCCAGCAGCGCGACCGTCCGGGGGGCCCAGTACTTC. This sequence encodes CASSATVRGAQYF.

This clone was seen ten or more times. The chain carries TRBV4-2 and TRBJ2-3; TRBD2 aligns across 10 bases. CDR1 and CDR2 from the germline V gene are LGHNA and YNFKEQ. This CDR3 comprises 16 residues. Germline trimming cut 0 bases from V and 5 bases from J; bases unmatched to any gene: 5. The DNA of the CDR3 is TGTGCCAGCAGCCAAGATCGAAGCGGGGGGGGAGATACGCAGTATTTT. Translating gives CASSQDRSGGGDTQYF.

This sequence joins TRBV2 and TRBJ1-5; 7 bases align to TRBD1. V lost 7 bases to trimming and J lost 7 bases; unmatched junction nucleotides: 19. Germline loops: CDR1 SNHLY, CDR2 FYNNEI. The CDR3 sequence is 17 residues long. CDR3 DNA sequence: TGTGCCAGCACCCCGTCAGTAACAGGGGTAGGTGAGCAGCCCCAGCATTTT. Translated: CASTPSVTGVGEQPQHF.

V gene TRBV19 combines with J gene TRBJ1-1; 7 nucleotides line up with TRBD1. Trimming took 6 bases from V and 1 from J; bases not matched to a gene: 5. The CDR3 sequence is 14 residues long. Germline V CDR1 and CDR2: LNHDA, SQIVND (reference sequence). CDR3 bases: TGTGCCAGTAGCCGACAGGGTGGGAACACTGAAGCTTTCTTT. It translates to CASSRQGGNTEAFF.

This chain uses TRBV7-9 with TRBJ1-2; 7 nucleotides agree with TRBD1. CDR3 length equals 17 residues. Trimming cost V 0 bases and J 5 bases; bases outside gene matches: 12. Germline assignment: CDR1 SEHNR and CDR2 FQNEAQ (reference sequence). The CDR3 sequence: CASSLAGEGGRLYGYTF. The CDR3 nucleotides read TGTGCCAGCAGCTTAGCCGGTGAAGGGGGCCGGCTTTATGGCTACACCTTC.

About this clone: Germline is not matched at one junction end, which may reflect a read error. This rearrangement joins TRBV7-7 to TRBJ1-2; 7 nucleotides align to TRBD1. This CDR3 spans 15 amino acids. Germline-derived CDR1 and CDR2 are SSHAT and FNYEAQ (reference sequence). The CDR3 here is CASSFDRVEDYGYTF. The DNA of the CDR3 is TGTGCTAGCAGCTTCGACAGGGTGGAGGACTATGGCTACACCTTC.

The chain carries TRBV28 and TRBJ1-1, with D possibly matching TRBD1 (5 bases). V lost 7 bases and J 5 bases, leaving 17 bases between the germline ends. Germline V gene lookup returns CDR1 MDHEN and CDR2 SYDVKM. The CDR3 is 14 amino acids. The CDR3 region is CASTKSRGWTEAFF. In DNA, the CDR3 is TGTGCCAGCACCAAAAGTAGGGGTTGGACTGAAGCTTTCTTT.

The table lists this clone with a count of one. The CDR3 protein is CASSPGTGVEVETQYF. The CDR3 DNA reads as TGTGCCAGCAGCCCGGGGACAGGGGTCGAAGTGGAGACCCAGTACTTC. The gene calls are TRBV7-3 and TRBJ2-5; 10 bases are shared with TRBD1. Germline CDR1 reads SGHTA; CDR2 reads FQGTGA. This CDR3 has 16 residues. V gave up 5 bases and J gave up 5 bases; unmatched junction bases: 11.

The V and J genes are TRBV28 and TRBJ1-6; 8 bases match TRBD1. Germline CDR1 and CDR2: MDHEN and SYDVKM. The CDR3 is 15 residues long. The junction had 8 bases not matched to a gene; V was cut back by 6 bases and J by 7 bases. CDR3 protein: CASRPFQGANSPLHF. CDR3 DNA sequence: TGTGCCAGCAGGCCATTCCAGGGGGCGAATTCACCCCTCCACTTT. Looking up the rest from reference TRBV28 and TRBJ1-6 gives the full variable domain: DVKVTQSSRYLVKRTGEKVFLECVQDMDHENMFWYRQDPGLGLRLIYFSYDVKMKEKGDIPEGYSVSREKKERFSLILESASTNQTSMYLCASRPFQGANSPLHFGNGTRLTVT.

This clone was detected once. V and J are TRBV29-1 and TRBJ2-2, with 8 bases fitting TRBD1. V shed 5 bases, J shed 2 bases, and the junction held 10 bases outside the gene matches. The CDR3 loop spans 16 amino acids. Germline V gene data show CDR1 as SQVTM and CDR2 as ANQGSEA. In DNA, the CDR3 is TGCAGCGTTCCGGACACAGGGGGTGGTAACACCGGGGAGCTGTTTTTT. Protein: CSVPDTGGGNTGELFF.

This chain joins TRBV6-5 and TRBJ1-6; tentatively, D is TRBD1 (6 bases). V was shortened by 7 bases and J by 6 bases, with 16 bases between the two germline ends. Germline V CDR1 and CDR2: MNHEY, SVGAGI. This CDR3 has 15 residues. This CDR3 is CASKAKQGSNSPLHF. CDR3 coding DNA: TGTGCCAGCAAGGCCAAACAGGGCTCTAATTCACCCCTCCACTTT.

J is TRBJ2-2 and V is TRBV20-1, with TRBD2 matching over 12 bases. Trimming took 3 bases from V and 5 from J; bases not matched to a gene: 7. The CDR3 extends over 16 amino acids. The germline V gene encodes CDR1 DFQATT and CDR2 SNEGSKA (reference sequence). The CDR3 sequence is CSASGPTSGGTGELFF. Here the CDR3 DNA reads TGCAGTGCTAGTGGGCCTACTAGCGGGGGGACCGGGGAGCTGTTTTTT.

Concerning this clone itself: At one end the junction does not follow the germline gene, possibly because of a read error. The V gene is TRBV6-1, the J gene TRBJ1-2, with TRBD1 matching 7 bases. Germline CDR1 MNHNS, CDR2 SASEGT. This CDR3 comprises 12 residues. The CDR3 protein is CASSEARTGAEF. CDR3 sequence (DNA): TGTGCCAGCAGTGAAGCGCGTACAGGGGCTGAATTC.

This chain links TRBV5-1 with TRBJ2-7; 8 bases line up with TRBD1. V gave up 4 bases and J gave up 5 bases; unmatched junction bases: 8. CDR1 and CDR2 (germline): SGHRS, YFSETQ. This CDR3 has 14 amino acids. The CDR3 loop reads CASSPGQGYDEQYF. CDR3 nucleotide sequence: TGCGCCAGCAGCCCAGGACAGGGTTACGACGAGCAGTACTTC.

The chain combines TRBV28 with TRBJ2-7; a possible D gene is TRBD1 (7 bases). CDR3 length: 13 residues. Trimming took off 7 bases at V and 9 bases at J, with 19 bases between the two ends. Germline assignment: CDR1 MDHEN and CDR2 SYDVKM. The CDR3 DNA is TGTGCCAGCACCACAGGACAGGCGGGAACGCAGTACTTC. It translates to CASTTGQAGTQYF.

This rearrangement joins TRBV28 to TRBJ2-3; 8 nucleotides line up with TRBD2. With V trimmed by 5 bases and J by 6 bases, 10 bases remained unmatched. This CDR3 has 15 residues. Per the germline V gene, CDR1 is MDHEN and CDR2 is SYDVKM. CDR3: CASSQPGLEYDTQYF. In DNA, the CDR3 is TGTGCCAGCAGTCAGCCGGGACTAGAGTACGATACGCAGTATTTT.

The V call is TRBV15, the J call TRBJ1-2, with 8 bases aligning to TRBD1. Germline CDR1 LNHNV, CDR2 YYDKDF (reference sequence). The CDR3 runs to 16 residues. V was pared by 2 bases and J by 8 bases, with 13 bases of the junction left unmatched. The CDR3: CATSRTGTGLTRGYTF. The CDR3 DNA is TGTGCCACCAGCAGAACGGGGACAGGCCTAACTAGAGGCTACACCTTC. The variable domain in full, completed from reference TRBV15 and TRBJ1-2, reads DAMVIQNPRYQVTQFGKPVTLSCSQTLNHNVMYWYQQKSSQAPKLLFHYYDKDFNNEADTPDNFQSRRPNTSFCFLDIRSPGLGDTAMYLCATSRTGTGLTRGYTFGSGTRLTVV.

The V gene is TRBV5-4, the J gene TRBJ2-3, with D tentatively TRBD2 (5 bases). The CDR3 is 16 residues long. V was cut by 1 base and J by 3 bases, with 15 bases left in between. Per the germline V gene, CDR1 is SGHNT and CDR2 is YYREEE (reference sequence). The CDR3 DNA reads TGTGCCAGCAGCTTGTATCGGGGTTTGATGACAGATACGCAGTATTTT. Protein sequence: CASSLYRGLMTDTQYF. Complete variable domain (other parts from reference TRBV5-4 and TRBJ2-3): ETGVTQSPTHLIKTRGQQVTLRCSSQSGHNTVSWYQQALGQGPQFIFQYYREEENGRGNFPPRFSGLQFPNYSSELNVNALELDDSALYLCASSLYRGLMTDTQYFGPGTRLTVL.

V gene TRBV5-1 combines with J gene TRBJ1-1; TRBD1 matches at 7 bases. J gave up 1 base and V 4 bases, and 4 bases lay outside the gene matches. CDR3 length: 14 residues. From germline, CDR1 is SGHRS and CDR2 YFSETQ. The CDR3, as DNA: TGCGCCAGCAGCCGGGACAGCACGAACACTGAAGCTTTCTTT. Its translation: CASSRDSTNTEAFF. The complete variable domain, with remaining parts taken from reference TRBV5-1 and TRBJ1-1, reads KAGVTQTPRYLIKTRGQQVTLSCSPISGHRSVSWYQQTPGQGLQFLFEYFSETQRNKGNFPGRFSGRQFSNSRSEMNVSTLELGDSALYLCASSRDSTNTEAFFGQGTRLTVV.

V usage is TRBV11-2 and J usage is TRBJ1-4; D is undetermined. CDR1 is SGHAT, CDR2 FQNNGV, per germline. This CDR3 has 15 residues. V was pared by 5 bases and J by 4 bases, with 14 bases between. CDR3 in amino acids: CASSPPTGRNEKLFF. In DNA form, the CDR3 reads TGTGCCAGCAGCCCCCCTACGGGTCGTAATGAAAAACTGTTTTTT.

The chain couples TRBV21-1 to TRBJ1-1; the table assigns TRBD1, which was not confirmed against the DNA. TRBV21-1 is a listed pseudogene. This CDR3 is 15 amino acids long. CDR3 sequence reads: CASSKGHRVLAEAFF. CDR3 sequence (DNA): TGTGCCAGCAGCAAAGGGCACAGGGTGCTGGCTGAAGCTTTCTTT.

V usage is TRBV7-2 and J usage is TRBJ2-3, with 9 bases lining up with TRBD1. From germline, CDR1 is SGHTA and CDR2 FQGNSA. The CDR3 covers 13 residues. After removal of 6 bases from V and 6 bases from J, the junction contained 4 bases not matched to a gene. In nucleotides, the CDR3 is TGTGCCAGCAGTACACAGGGGGCGGATACGCAGTATTTT. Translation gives CASSTQGADTQYF.

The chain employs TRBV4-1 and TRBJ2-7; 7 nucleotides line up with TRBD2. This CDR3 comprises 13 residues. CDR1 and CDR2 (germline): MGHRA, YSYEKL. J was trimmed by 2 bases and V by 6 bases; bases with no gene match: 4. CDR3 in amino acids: CASSPSGTYEQYF. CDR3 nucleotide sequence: TGCGCCAGCAGTCCTAGCGGAACCTACGAGCAGTACTTC.